This is a list of T cell receptor beta chains from one sample in a study of blood T cell repertoires in COVID-19. Measured with immunoSEQ multiplex PCR; TCRdb has only the in-frame clones, and not every one. This sample has about 220,000 clones, with around three quarters found just once. Sequenced: peripheral blood. All receptors derive from a woman in her 70s with acute or convalescent COVID-19. Each CDR3 is given with its conserved first and last residue. The D gene is left open where the match is weak. The size entry is marked missing in some rows and otherwise reads once, few, many or a size class.

CDR3 protein: CASRQGGWSGGEAFF; CDR3 DNA: TGTGCCAGCCGACAGGGAGGCTGGAGTGGCGGTGAAGCTTTCTTT; D gene: TRBD1; J gene: TRBJ1-1; V gene: TRBV19; clone size: NA
CDR3 protein: CAISEERTGAGELFF; CDR3 DNA: TGTGCCATCAGTGAGGAGCGAACAGGGGCCGGGGAGCTGTTTTTT; D gene: TRBD1; J gene: TRBJ2-2; V gene: TRBV10-3; clone size: few
CDR3 protein: CASSLQALYGYTF; CDR3 DNA: TGTGCCAGTAGCTTACAGGCCCTCTATGGCTACACCTTC; D gene: NA; J gene: TRBJ1-2; V gene: TRBV19; clone size: NA
CDR3 protein: CASSSASGGATETQYF; CDR3 DNA: TGCGCCAGCAGCTCGGCTAGCGGGGGAGCTACGGAGACCCAGTACTTC; D gene: TRBD2; J gene: TRBJ2-5; V gene: TRBV5-1; clone size: NA
CDR3 protein: CASSLGGYGYTF; CDR3 DNA: TGTGCCAGCAGCTTGGGAGGCTATGGCTACACCTTC; D gene: NA; J gene: TRBJ1-2; V gene: TRBV5-6; clone size: NA
CDR3 protein: CAWSTPGTGGFNQPQHF; CDR3 DNA: TGTGCCTGGAGTACTCCCGGGACAGGGGGCTTTAATCAGCCCCAGCATTTT; D gene: TRBD1; J gene: TRBJ1-5; V gene: TRBV30; clone size: NA
CDR3 protein: CSALTRETQYF; CDR3 DNA: TGCAGTGCTCTGACTCGGGAGACCCAGTACTTC; D gene: NA; J gene: TRBJ2-5; V gene: TRBV20-1; clone size: NA
CDR3 protein: CASDRTGPYEQYF; CDR3 DNA: TGCGCCAGCGACAGGACAGGACCCTACGAGCAGTACTTC; D gene: TRBD1; J gene: TRBJ2-7; V gene: TRBV10-1; clone size: NA
CDR3 protein: CASSHGHDEQYF; CDR3 DNA: TGTGCCAGCAGCCACGGACATGACGAGCAGTACTTC; D gene: NA; J gene: TRBJ2-7; V gene: TRBV28; clone size: NA
CDR3 protein: CASTPAARGGYTF; CDR3 DNA: TGTGCCAGCACCCCCGCGGCTAGGGGCGGCTACACCTTC; D gene: NA; J gene: TRBJ1-2; V gene: TRBV12-3/TRBV12-4; clone size: NA
CDR3 protein: CASSFTGDEREPQHF; CDR3 DNA: TGTGCCAGCAGCTTCACGGGGGACGAAAGGGAGCCCCAGCATTTT; D gene: NA; J gene: TRBJ1-5; V gene: TRBV7-8; clone size: NA
CDR3 protein: CASSLPTEKEETQYF; CDR3 DNA: TGTGCCAGCAGCCTCCCGACAGAGAAAGAAGAGACCCAGTACTTC; D gene: NA; J gene: TRBJ2-5; V gene: TRBV7-9; clone size: NA
CDR3 protein: CASSLAGTAHGRETQYF; CDR3 DNA: TGTGCCAGCAGCTTGGCCGGGACAGCTCATGGGAGGGAGACCCAGTACTTC; D gene: NA; J gene: TRBJ2-5; V gene: TRBV5-4; clone size: NA
CDR3 protein: CASRTGPGEAFF; CDR3 DNA: TGTGCCAGCAGAACAGGCCCGGGGGAAGCGTTCTTC; D gene: NA; J gene: TRBJ2-1; V gene: TRBV12-3/TRBV12-4; clone size: few
CDR3 protein: CASRDSSGANVLTF; CDR3 DNA: TGCGCCAGCAGGGACAGCTCTGGGGCCAACGTCCTGACTTTC; D gene: NA; J gene: TRBJ2-6; V gene: TRBV10-2; clone size: once
CDR3 protein: CASSPGGNSPLHF; CDR3 DNA: TGTGCCAGCAGCCCGGGAGGTAATTCACCCCTCCACTTT; D gene: NA; J gene: TRBJ1-6; V gene: TRBV7-8; clone size: NA
CDR3 protein: CASSLSPGYYEQYF; CDR3 DNA: TGTGCCAGCAGTTTATCGCCAGGCTACTACGAGCAGTACTTC; D gene: NA; J gene: TRBJ2-7; V gene: TRBV27; clone size: NA
CDR3 protein: CASSTTGVGYVEQFF; CDR3 DNA: TGTGCCAGTAGTACGACGGGGGTAGGGTACGTTGAGCAGTTCTTC; D gene: NA; J gene: TRBJ2-1; V gene: TRBV19; clone size: NA
CDR3 protein: CASSSTGRRGRGYTF; CDR3 DNA: TGTGCCAGCAGTTCGACAGGACGGAGAGGGAGAGGCTACACCTTC; D gene: NA; J gene: TRBJ1-2; V gene: TRBV5-4; clone size: NA
CDR3 protein: CSANQGEKLFF; CDR3 DNA: TGCAGTGCTAATCAGGGTGAAAAACTGTTTTTT; D gene: NA; J gene: TRBJ1-4; V gene: TRBV20-1; clone size: NA
CDR3 protein: CASSEPRQRWGDEQYF; CDR3 DNA: TGCGCCAGCAGTGAGCCCCGTCAGAGGTGGGGGGACGAGCAGTACTTC; D gene: NA; J gene: TRBJ2-7; V gene: TRBV10-2; clone size: NA
CDR3 protein: CASNSGWETQYF; CDR3 DNA: TGTGCCAGCAATAGCGGTTGGGAGACCCAGTACTTC; D gene: NA; J gene: TRBJ2-5; V gene: TRBV6-5; clone size: NA
CDR3 protein: CASTRGPGETQYF; CDR3 DNA: TGTGCCAGCACGCGGGGCCCTGGGGAGACCCAGTACTTC; D gene: NA; J gene: TRBJ2-5; V gene: TRBV6-5; clone size: NA
CDR3 protein: CASSLNRPYYEQYF; CDR3 DNA: TGTGCCAGCAGCTTAAACAGGCCGTACTACGAGCAGTACTTC; D gene: NA; J gene: TRBJ2-7; V gene: TRBV11-2; clone size: NA
CDR3 protein: CASRGGGYNTGELFF; CDR3 DNA: TGTGCCAGCAGAGGGGGCGGGTATAACACCGGGGAGCTGTTTTTT; D gene: TRBD1; J gene: TRBJ2-2; V gene: TRBV7-2; clone size: NA
CDR3 protein: CASSYSQRGGADTQYF; CDR3 DNA: TGTGCCAGCAGTTACTCCCAGCGGGGGGGCGCAGATACGCAGTATTTT; D gene: TRBD2; J gene: TRBJ2-3; V gene: TRBV6-6; clone size: NA
CDR3 protein: CASSQDVGAGAPMWFF; CDR3 DNA: NA; D gene: NA; J gene: TRBJ2-1; V gene: TRBV4-2; clone size: NA
CDR3 protein: CASSLDPTEKTQYF; CDR3 DNA: TGCGCCAGCAGCTTGGACCCAACGGAGAAGACCCAGTACTTC; D gene: NA; J gene: TRBJ2-5; V gene: TRBV5-1; clone size: NA
CDR3 protein: CASSLSGENTIYF; CDR3 DNA: TGTGCCAGCAGCTTGTCAGGGGAAAACACCATATATTTT; D gene: NA; J gene: TRBJ1-3; V gene: TRBV5-5; clone size: NA
CDR3 protein: CASSTGQFNQPQHF; CDR3 DNA: TGTGCCAGCAGCACCGGACAGTTCAATCAGCCCCAGCATTTT; D gene: NA; J gene: TRBJ1-5; V gene: TRBV21-1; clone size: NA
CDR3 protein: CASTSGQPAGAFF; CDR3 DNA: TGTGCCAGCACCTCGGGACAACCCGCTGGAGCTTTCTTT; D gene: NA; J gene: TRBJ1-1; V gene: TRBV12-3/TRBV12-4; clone size: few
CDR3 protein: CASSQLLDRVLGTQYF; CDR3 DNA: TGTGCCAGCAGCCAACTCCTCGACAGAGTCCTGGGTACCCAGTACTTC; D gene: NA; J gene: TRBJ2-5; V gene: TRBV3-1/TRBV3-2; clone size: NA
CDR3 protein: CASSRGLSYEQYF; CDR3 DNA: TGTGCCAGCAGCCGCGGACTCAGCTACGAGCAGTACTTC; D gene: NA; J gene: TRBJ2-7; V gene: TRBV7-2; clone size: many
CDR3 protein: CATSRGTSGTDTQYF; CDR3 DNA: TGTGCCACCAGCAGGGGGACTAGCGGCACAGATACGCAGTATTTT; D gene: TRBD2; J gene: TRBJ2-3; V gene: TRBV15; clone size: many
CDR3 protein: CASSRGSGGANEQFF; CDR3 DNA: TGTGCCAGCTCCCGGGGTAGCGGGGGGGCCAATGAGCAGTTCTTC; D gene: TRBD2; J gene: TRBJ2-1; V gene: TRBV7-3; clone size: NA
CDR3 protein: CASMRDTQETQYF; CDR3 DNA: TGTGCCAGCATGAGAGACACCCAGGAGACCCAGTACTTC; D gene: NA; J gene: TRBJ2-5; V gene: TRBV6-5; clone size: NA
CDR3 protein: CASSLSQGETQYF; CDR3 DNA: TGTGCCAGCAGTTTATCACAGGGAGAGACCCAGTACTTC; D gene: NA; J gene: TRBJ2-5; V gene: TRBV27; clone size: NA